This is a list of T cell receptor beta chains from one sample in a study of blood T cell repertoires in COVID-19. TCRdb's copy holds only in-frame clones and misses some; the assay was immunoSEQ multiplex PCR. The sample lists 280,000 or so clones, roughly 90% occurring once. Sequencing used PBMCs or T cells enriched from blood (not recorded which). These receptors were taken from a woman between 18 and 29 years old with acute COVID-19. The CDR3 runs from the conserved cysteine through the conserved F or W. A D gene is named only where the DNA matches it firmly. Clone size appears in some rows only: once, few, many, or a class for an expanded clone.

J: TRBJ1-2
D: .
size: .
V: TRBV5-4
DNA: TGTGCCAGCAGCTTGAACCAGGAAGCTAACTATGGCTACACCTTC
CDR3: CASSLNQEANYGYTF

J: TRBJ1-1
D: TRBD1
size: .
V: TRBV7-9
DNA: TGTGCCAGCAGCTTAGGACAGGGGGTTGGTGAAGCTTTCTTT
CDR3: CASSLGQGVGEAFF

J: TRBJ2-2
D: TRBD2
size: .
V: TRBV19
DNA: TGTGCCAGTACACTAGCGGGAGGGGGTCGGCGGGAGCTGTTTTTT
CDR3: CASTLAGGGRRELFF

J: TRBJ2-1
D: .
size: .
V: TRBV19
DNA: TGTGCCAGTAGTATAGATCCAGGGAGGTCCTACAATGAGCAGTTCTTC
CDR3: CASSIDPGRSYNEQFF

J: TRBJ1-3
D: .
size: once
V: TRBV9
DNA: TGTGCCAGCAGCGCCACGAGGGCCCGCTCTGGAAACACCATATATTTT
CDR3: CASSATRARSGNTIYF

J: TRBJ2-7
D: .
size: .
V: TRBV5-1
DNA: TGCGCCAGCAGCTTACGGGACTTCTACGAGCAGTACTTC
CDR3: CASSLRDFYEQYF

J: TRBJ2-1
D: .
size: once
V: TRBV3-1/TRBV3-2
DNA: TGTGCCAGCAGCCACACCGGGACTAGGGGGCACAATGAGCAGTTCTTC
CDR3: CASSHTGTRGHNEQFF

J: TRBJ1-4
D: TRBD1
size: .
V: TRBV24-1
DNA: TGTGCCTCCTTTCGCCGGGACAGGGGTTCTGCAACTAATGAAAAACTGTTTTTT
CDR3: CASFRRDRGSATNEKLFF

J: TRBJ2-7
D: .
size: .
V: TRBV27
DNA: TGTGCCAGCCGCCGGTTGACAGCTTCCTCCTACGAGCAGTACTTC
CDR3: CASRRLTASSYEQYF

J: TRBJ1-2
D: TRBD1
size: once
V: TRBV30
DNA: TGTGCCTGGAGGGGAGACAGGGGCGTCGGCTACACCTTC
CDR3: CAWRGDRGVGYTF

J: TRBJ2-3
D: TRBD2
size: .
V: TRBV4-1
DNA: TGCGCCAGCAGCCAGGGAGGGAGGCCGCCAGATACGCAGTATTTT
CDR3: CASSQGGRPPDTQYF

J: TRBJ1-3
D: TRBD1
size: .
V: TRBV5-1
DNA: TGCGCCAGCAGCGTGGGACAGACTGGAAACACCATATATTTT
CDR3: CASSVGQTGNTIYF

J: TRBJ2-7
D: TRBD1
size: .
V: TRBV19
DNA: TGTGCCAGTAGTATTATGGACAGGGCCGAGCAGTACTTC
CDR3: CASSIMDRAEQYF

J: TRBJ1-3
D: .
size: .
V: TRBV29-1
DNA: TGCAGCGTGGCTACAGGGACTGGAAACACCATATATTTT
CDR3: CSVATGTGNTIYF

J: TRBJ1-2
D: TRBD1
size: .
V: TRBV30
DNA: TGTGCCTGGAGTGGACCGGGACAGTTAATATTTAACTATGGCTACACCTTC
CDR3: CAWSGPGQLIFNYGYTF

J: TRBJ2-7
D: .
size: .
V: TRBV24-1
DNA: TGTGCCACCAGTGATCCCTCAGAGGGTGGCTACGAGCAGTACTTC
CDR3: CATSDPSEGGYEQYF

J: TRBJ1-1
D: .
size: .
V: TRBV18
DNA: TGTGCCAGCTCCCCGAACAGGGAAGGGGCTGAAGCTTTCTTT
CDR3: CASSPNREGAEAFF

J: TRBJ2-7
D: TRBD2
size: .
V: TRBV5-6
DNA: TGTGCCAGCAGCTTGGCTGCGGGAGGACCGAAGGTGGGCGAGCAGTACTTC
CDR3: CASSLAAGGPKVGEQYF

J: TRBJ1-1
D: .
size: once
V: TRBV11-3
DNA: TGTGCCAGCAGCTTAGATCGGGGGAACACTGAAGCTTTCTTT
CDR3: CASSLDRGNTEAFF

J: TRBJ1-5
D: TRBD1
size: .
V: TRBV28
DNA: TGTGCCAGCAGGGGACAGGTAAATCAGCCCCAGCATTTT
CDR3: CASRGQVNQPQHF

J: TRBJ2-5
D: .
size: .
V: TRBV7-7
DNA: TGTGCCAGCAGCTTAGCGCGGCAGGGTAAATCGGAGACCCAGTACTTC
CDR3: CASSLARQGKSETQYF

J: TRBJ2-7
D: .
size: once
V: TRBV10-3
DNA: TGTGCCATCAGTGGTCCCACAGGGATAATTAACTACGAGCAGTACTTC
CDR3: CAISGPTGIINYEQYF

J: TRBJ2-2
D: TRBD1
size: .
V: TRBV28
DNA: TGTGCCAGCAGTTTTACAGGGGGGCCCGGGGAGCTGTTTTTT
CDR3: CASSFTGGPGELFF